The clone carrying this T cell receptor beta chain was found a few times. Antigen unknown. The data were taken from a study of T cells in Graves' hyperthyroidism and ophthalmopathy. CDR1 is LNHDA and CDR2 is SQIVND in the germline V gene (reference sequence). This CDR3 is 15 amino acids long. V shed 5 bases and J 5 bases; nucleotides not matched to a gene: 9. Study-wide points: Median prediction lead before ophthalmopathy onset was about 6.3 months with the model.

From RNA transcripts, TCR beta CDR3 regions were amplified. The HTBI primer set served for first-round RT-PCR of the TCR CDR3. TCRdb recomputed calls from the multiplex PCR reads with MiXCR, one row per CDR3 protein. The sample records 650,000 to 750,000 distinct CDR3 sequences, 14% being singletons. Fresh peripheral blood, 10 ml, yielded the PBMCs. The rearrangement links TRBV19 to TRBJ2-7; 10 nucleotides agree with TRBD1. The sequence derives from a woman between 18 and 30 years old with Graves' hyperthyroidism. Sequenced: blood. CDR3 in DNA: TGTGCCAGTAGTCACTCTCGGACAGGGGGAAACGAGCAGTACTTC. This translates into CASSHSRTGGNEQYF.